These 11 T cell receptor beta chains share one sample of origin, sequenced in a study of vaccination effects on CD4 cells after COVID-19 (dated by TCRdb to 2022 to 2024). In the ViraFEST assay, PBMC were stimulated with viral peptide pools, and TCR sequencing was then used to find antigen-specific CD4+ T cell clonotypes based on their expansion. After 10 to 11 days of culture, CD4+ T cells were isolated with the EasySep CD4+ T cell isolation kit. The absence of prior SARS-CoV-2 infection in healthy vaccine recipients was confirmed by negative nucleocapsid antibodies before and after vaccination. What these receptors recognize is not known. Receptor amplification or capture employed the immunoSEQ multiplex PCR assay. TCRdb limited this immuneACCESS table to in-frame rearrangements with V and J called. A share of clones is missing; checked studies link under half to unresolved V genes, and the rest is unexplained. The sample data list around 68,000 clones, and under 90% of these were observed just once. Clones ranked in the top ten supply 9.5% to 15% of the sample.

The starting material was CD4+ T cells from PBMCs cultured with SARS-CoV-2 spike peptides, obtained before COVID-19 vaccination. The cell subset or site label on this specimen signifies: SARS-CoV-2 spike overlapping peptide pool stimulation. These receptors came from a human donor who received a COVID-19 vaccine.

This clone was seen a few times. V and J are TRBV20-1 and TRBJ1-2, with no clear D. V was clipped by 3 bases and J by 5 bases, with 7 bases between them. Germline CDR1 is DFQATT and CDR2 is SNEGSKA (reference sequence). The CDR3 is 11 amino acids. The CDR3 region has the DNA TGCAGTGCTAGGGAATCGTATGGCTACACCTTC. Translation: CSARESYGYTF.

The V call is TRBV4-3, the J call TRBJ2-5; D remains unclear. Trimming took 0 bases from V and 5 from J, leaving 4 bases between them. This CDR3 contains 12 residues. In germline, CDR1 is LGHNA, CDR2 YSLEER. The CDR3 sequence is CASSQEGETQYF. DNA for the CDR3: TGCGCCAGCAGCCAAGAAGGGGAGACCCAGTACTTC.

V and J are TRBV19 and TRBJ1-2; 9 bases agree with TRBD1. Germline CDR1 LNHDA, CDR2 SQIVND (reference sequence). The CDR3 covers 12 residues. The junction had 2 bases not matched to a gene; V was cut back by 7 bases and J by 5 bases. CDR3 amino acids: CASTGTGYGYTF. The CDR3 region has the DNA TGTGCCAGTACCGGGACAGGGTATGGCTACACCTTC.

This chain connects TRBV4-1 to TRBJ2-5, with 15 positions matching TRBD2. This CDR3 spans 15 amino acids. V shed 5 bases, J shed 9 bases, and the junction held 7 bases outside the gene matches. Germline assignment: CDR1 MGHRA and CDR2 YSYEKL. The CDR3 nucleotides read TGCGCCAGCAGCTTGTGGACTAGCGGGGGGGCGGCCCAGTACTTC. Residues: CASSLWTSGGAAQYF.

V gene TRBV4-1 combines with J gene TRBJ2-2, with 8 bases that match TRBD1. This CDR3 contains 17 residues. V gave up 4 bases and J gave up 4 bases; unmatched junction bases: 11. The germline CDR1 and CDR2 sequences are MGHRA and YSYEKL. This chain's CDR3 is CASSPPTLDRGTGELFF. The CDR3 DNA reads TGCGCCAGCAGCCCTCCGACCCTTGACAGGGGCACCGGGGAGCTGTTTTTT.

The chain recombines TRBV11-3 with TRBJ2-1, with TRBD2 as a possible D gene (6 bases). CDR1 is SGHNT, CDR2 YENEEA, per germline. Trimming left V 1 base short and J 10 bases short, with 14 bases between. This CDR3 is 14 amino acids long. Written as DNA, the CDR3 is TGTGCCAGCAGCTTAGCCCCCTACGGGGGAGAGCAGTTCTTC. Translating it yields CASSLAPYGGEQFF.

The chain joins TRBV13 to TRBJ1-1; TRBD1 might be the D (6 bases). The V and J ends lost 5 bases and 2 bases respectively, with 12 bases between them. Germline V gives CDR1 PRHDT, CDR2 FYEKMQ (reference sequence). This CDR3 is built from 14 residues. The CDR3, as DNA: TGTGCCAGCAGCCTCCGGGACAAAAACACTGAAGCTTTCTTT. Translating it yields CASSLRDKNTEAFF. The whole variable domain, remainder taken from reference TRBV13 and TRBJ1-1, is AAGVIQSPRHLIKEKRETATLKCYPIPRHDTVYWYQQGPGQDPQFLISFYEKMQSDKGSIPDRFSAQQFSDYHSELNMSSLELGDSALYFCASSLRDKNTEAFFGQGTRLTVV.

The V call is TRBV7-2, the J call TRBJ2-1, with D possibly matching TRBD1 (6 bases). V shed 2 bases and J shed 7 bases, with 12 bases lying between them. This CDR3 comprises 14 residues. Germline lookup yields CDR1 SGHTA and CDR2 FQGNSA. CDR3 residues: CASSLYVGANEQFF. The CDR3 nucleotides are TGTGCCAGCAGCTTATATGTGGGGGCTAATGAGCAGTTCTTC.

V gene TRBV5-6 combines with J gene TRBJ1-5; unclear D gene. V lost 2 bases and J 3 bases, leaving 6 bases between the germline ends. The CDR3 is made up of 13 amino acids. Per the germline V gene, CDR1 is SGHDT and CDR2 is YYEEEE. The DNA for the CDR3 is TGTGCCAGCAGCTTTGGGAACAATCAGCCCCAGCATTTT. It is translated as CASSFGNNQPQHF.

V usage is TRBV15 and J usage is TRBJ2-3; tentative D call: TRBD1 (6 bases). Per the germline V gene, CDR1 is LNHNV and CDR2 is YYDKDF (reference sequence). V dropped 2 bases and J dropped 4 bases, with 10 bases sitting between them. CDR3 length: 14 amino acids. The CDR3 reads CATSRQGNADTQYF. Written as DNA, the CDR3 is TGTGCCACCAGCAGACAGGGGAATGCAGATACGCAGTATTTT. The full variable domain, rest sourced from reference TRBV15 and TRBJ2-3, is DAMVIQNPRYQVTQFGKPVTLSCSQTLNHNVMYWYQQKSSQAPKLLFHYYDKDFNNEADTPDNFQSRRPNTSFCFLDIRSPGLGDTAMYLCATSRQGNADTQYFGPGTRLTVL.

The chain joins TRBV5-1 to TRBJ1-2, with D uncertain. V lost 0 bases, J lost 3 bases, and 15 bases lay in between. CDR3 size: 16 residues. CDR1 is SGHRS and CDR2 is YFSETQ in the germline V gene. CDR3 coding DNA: TGCGCCAGCAGCTTGGCGTGGACTCCTCAGGACTATGGCTACACCTTC. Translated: CASSLAWTPQDYGYTF.